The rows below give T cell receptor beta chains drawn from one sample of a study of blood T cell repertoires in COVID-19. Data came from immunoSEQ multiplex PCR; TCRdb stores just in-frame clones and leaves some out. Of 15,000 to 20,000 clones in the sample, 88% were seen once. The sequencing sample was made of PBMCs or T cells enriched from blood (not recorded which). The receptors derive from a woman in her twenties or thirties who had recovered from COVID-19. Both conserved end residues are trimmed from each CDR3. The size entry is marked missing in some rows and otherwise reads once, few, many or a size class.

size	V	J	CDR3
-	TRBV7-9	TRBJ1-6	ASSPGTDSYNSPLH
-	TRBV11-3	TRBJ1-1	ASSLDGREGEAF
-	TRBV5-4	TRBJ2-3	ASSWGTDTPQY
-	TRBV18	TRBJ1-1	ASSYITGQGTEAF
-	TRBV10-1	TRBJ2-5	ASSDTGPYQETQY
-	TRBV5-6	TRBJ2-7	ASSSIGNEQY
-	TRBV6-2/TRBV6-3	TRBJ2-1	ASSYGAGTYNEQF
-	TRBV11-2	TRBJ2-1	ASSVLYEQF
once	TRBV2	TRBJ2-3	ASSLAPSHTDTQY
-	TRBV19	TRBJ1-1	ASRTTVNTEAF
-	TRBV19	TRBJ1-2	ASSGDTNYGYT
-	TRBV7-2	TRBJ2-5	ASSLGLAGGRYQETQY
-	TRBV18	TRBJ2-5	ASSLSGAYQETQY
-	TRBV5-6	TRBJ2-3	ASSLGAGGQLTDTQY
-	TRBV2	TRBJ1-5	ASMRVANQPQH
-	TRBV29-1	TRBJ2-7	SVETDSSYEQY